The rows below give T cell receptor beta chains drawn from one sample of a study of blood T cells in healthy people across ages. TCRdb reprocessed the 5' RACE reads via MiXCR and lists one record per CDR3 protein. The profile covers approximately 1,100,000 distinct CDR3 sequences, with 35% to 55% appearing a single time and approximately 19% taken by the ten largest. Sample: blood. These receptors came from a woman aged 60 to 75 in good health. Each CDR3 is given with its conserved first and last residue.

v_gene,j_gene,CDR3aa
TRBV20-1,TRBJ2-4,CSAKDWSENIQYF
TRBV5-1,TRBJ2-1,CASSLRQGVGEQFF
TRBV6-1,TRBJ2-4,CASSEYRREAKNIQYF
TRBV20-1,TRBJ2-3,CSARGGGADTQYF
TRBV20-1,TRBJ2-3,CSSHPGGAGTDTQYF
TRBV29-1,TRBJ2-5,CSVEGVRGRETQYF
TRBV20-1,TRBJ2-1,CSAIPSGGLSEQFF
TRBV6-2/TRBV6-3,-,CASSYPRMVGGEQYF
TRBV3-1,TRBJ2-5,CASSQRGTSGKETQYF
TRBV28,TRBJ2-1,CASKAALREQFF
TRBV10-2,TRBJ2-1,CASSFLTQPYNEQFF
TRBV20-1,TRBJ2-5,CSAGTGASGGQETQYF
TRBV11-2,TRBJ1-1,CASSFRTGEKVTEAFF
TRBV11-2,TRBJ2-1,CASSFGLAEVQFF
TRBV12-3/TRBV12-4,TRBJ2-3,CASSHRGADTQYF
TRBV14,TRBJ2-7,CASSQLQGYEQYF
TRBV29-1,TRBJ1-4,CSATQGASREKLFF
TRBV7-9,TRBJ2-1,CASSLGPRGSLDGQFF
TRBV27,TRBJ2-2,CASSTAGGWNTGELFF
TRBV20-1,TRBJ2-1,CSASRLAGAGEQFF
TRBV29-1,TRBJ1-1,CSVEKGLGRSTNTEAFF
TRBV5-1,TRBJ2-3,CASSLDPSMGTDTQYF
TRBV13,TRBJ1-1,CASSSQGRTEAFF
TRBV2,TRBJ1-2,CASSEFSGDYGYTF
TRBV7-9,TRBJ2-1,CASRGTGFYEQFF
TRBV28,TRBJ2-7,CASTPAGTSYEQYF
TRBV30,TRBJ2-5,CAWSGRQETQYF
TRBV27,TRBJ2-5,CASKRDRVSETQYF
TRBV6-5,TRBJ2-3,CASSYPSPGDKPSYEQYF
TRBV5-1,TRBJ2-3,CASSLGRLHTDTQYF
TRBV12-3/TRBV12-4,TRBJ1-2,CASRAREIGGYTF
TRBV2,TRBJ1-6,CASSGRQGRAGSPLHF
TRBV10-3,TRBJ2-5,CAISESTSGLQETQYF
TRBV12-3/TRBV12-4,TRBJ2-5,CASSSSSQETQYF
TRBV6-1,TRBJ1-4,CASSTRDPYPTNEKLFF
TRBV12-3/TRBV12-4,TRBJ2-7,CASSTTGTLGYEQYF
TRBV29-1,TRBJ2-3,CSVERLLGEQDTQYF
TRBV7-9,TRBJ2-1,CASSPRTGVNEQFF
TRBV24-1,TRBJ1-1,CAIGTGKNTEAFF
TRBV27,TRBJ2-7,CASSVRTPIYEQYF
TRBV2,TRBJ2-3,CASEDRDTSTDTQYF
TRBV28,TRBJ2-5,CASSKSGGQETQYF
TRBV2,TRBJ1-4,CASRRDRRSTNEKLFF
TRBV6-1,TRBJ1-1,CASSVAETEAFF
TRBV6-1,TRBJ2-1,CASSVDRVHNEQFF
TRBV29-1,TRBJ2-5,CSVAGTETQYF
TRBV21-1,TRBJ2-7,CASSTSSVYSYEQYF
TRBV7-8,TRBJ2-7,CASSLEAREQYF
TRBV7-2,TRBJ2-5,CASSYGQGNLREQYF
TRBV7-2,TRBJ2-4,CASSFSGLAKNIQYF
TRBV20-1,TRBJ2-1,CSARAESGIRDEQFF
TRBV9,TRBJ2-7,CASSVGGRREQYF